The 17 T cell receptor beta chains below all came from one sample that was sequenced in a study of shared clonotypes between healthy human individuals. The data were produced by immunoSEQ multiplex PCR, yet TCRdb's version contains in-frame clones alone and is incomplete. The table includes some 2.1 million clones, about 95% detected once. The sample consisted of naive CD4+ T cells sorted from blood. Subset: CD45RA+ positively selected. The receptors stem from a man younger than 30 in good health.

V and J are TRBV5-1 and TRBJ1-5, with 8 bases fitting TRBD1. Germline V gene lookup returns CDR1 SGHRS and CDR2 YFSETQ. There are 15 residues in the CDR3. J gave up 2 bases and V 4 bases, and 5 bases lay outside the gene matches. This CDR3 reads CASSVGQAGNQPQHF. In DNA, the CDR3 is TGCGCCAGCAGCGTGGGACAGGCGGGCAATCAGCCCCAGCATTTT.

This sequence joins TRBV27 and TRBJ2-3, with TRBD1 matching over 8 bases. Per germline, CDR1 MNHEY and CDR2 SMNVEV (reference sequence). The CDR3 is made up of 18 amino acids. Losses at the gene ends were 4 bases for V and 1 base for J; bases not matched to a gene: 13. The CDR3 loop is CASSSRTGSVVGTDTQYF. The CDR3 nucleotides are TGTGCCAGCAGTTCCCGGACAGGGAGCGTCGTTGGCACAGATACGCAGTATTTT.

The rearrangement joins TRBV2 to TRBJ1-1, with TRBD1 as a possible D gene (6 bases). Trimming pared 6 bases from V and 1 base from J, leaving 12 bases between. The CDR3 is made up of 14 amino acids. Per the germline V gene, CDR1 is SNHLY and CDR2 is FYNNEI. The CDR3 spells CASSSTGWNTEAFF. The CDR3 DNA is TGTGCCAGCAGCTCTACAGGGTGGAACACTGAAGCTTTCTTT.

This rearrangement joins TRBV2 to TRBJ1-4; 7 nucleotides agree with TRBD1. This CDR3 comprises 14 residues. Trimming removed 8 bases from V and 0 bases from J; junction bases left unmatched: 3. Germline CDR1 reads SNHLY; CDR2 reads FYNNEI. The CDR3 bases are TGTGCCAGCGGTCAGGGGGCAACTAATGAAAAACTGTTTTTT. Amino acids: CASGQGATNEKLFF.

The rearrangement uses TRBV5-1 and TRBJ1-4; TRBD1 might be the D (6 bases). This CDR3 contains 16 residues. CDR1 is SGHRS and CDR2 is YFSETQ in the germline V gene. The ends were cut back, 4 bases at V and 3 bases at J, with 16 bases in the middle. CDR3 in DNA: TGCGCCAGCAGCCCCGGGACATCCCCCGCTAATGAAAAACTGTTTTTT. As protein: CASSPGTSPANEKLFF.

The rearrangement links TRBV7-9 to TRBJ1-4; 7 bases are shared with TRBD1. There are 16 residues in the CDR3. The ends lost 2 bases at V and 3 bases at J; junction bases unmatched: 6. Germline assignment: CDR1 SEHNR and CDR2 FQNEAQ (reference sequence). The CDR3 bases are TGTGCCAGCAGCTTAAGGGGACAGAGTGCTAATGAAAAACTGTTTTTT. Its translation is CASSLRGQSANEKLFF.

With regard to this clone: This sample also contains other DNA sequences that code for the same CDR3. The rearrangement links TRBV15 to TRBJ2-6, with D maybe TRBD1 (5 bases). The CDR3 totals 15 residues. Germline loops: CDR1 LNHNV, CDR2 YYDKDF (reference sequence). V was shortened by 0 bases and J by 2 bases, with 5 bases between the two germline ends. CDR3 nucleotide sequence: TGTGCCACCAGCAGAGACAGGGCTGGGGCCAACGTCCTGACTTTC. Residues: CATSRDRAGANVLTF.

The V and J genes are TRBV5-1 and TRBJ2-2; TRBD2 aligns across 10 bases. V lost 1 base to trimming and J lost 4 bases; unmatched junction nucleotides: 1. The germline CDR1 and CDR2 sequences are SGHRS and YFSETQ. The length of the CDR3 is 15 residues. CDR3 nucleotide sequence: TGCGCCAGCAGCTTGACTAGCGGGGTCACCGGGGAGCTGTTTTTT. Translating it yields CASSLTSGVTGELFF.

This chain links TRBV30 with TRBJ1-1, with TRBD1 matching 8 bases. Germline assignment: CDR1 GTSNPN and CDR2 SVGIG (reference sequence). Losses at the gene ends were 1 base for V and 8 bases for J; bases not matched to a gene: 9. This CDR3 spans 14 amino acids. The CDR3 reads CAWSGTGYRTEAFF. Here the CDR3 DNA reads TGTGCCTGGAGTGGGACAGGGTATCGTACCGAAGCTTTCTTT.

V and J are TRBV2 and TRBJ2-5; TRBD1 might be the D (6 bases). Deletions cut 7 bases from V and 0 bases from J, with 12 bases between. CDR1 and CDR2 from the germline V gene are SNHLY and FYNNEI. The CDR3 covers 14 residues. The CDR3 DNA is TGTGCCAGCAAGAGGACAGACAACCAAGAGACCCAGTACTTC. The encoded protein is CASKRTDNQETQYF. The whole variable domain, filled in from reference TRBV2 and TRBJ2-5, reads EPEVTQTPSHQVTQMGQEVILRCVPISNHLYFYWYRQILGQKVEFLVSFYNNEISEKSEIFDDQFSVERPDGSNFTLKIRSTKLEDSAMYFCASKRTDNQETQYFGPGTRLLVL.

Note on this clone: The sample carries other DNA sequences with the same CDR3. The CDR3 loop reads CASSVGGVGYEQYF. The CDR3 DNA sequence: TGTGCCAGCAGCGTAGGGGGGGTAGGCTACGAGCAGTACTTC. V gene TRBV9 combines with J gene TRBJ2-7; D may be TRBD2 (6 bases). V was shortened by 0 bases and J by 3 bases, with 10 bases between the two germline ends. CDR3 length: 14 residues. Germline loops: CDR1 SGDLS, CDR2 YYNGEE.

V and J are TRBV15 and TRBJ2-1, with D perhaps TRBD2 (5 bases). Germline assignment: CDR1 LNHNV and CDR2 YYDKDF (reference sequence). Trimming cost V 1 base and J 9 bases, with 16 bases left between them. This CDR3 region has 15 residues. The CDR3 loop is CATSRGGLGSGEQFF. DNA of the CDR3: TGTGCCACCAGCAGAGGAGGGTTGGGTTCCGGTGAGCAGTTCTTC.

The genes are TRBV7-9 and TRBJ1-2; possible D gene TRBD1, 6 bases. This CDR3 has 14 residues. Germline V gene data show CDR1 as SEHNR and CDR2 as FQNEAQ (reference sequence). Trimming removed 5 bases from V and 6 bases from J, with 16 bases in between. CDR3 protein: CASSVRTADNGYTF. Here the CDR3 DNA reads TGTGCCAGCAGCGTACGGACAGCCGATAATGGCTACACCTTC.

V is TRBV25-1 and J is TRBJ2-7; D call uncertain. CDR3 length equals 12 residues. Germline V lookup: CDR1 MGHDK, CDR2 SYGVNS. Trimming took off 3 bases at V and 2 bases at J, with 5 bases between the two ends. The CDR3: CASSDFPYEQYF. The CDR3 DNA sequence: TGTGCCAGCAGTGATTTTCCCTACGAGCAGTACTTC.

A word on this clone: Other DNA sequences of this sample code for an identical CDR3. The CDR3 region has the DNA TGCAGCGTTGGATGGCAAGAGACCCAGTACTTC. It encodes CSVGWQETQYF. This rearrangement joins TRBV29-1 to TRBJ2-5; D not certain. Germline CDR1 reads SQVTM; CDR2 reads ANQGSEA. CDR3 length: 11 residues. V lost 4 bases to trimming and J lost 2 bases, with 5 bases between them.

The chain carries TRBV4-1 and TRBJ1-5; D is ambiguous. V dropped 0 bases and J dropped 3 bases, with 6 bases sitting between them. The CDR3 sequence is 14 residues long. Germline V gene data show CDR1 as MGHRA and CDR2 as YSYEKL. The CDR3 bases are TGCGCCAGCAGCCAAGATCAGAACAATCAGCCCCAGCATTTT. Protein product: CASSQDQNNQPQHF.

This chain uses TRBV28 with TRBJ1-1, with D perhaps matching TRBD1 (6 bases). The CDR3 runs 12 residues. Trimming took 7 bases from V and 7 from J, leaving 13 bases between them. The V gene's germline CDR1 is MDHEN and CDR2 SYDVKM. This CDR3 reads CASILDRREAFF. DNA of the CDR3: TGTGCCAGCATCCTGGACAGACGTGAAGCTTTCTTT.